This TCR beta chain was sequenced during a study of blood T cell repertoires in COVID-19. Clones were read by immunoSEQ multiplex PCR, and TCRdb kept only the in-frame ones, dropping some. The sample has some 200,000 clones; 65% to 90% are singletons. This CDR3 is 15 amino acids long. V dropped 0 bases and J dropped 8 bases, with 14 bases sitting between them. Germline V CDR1 and CDR2: MGHRA, YSYEKL. This clone was seen many times. This clonotype was sampled from a woman aged 45-59 years with acute COVID-19. The source material was PBMCs or T cells enriched from blood (not recorded which). V usage is TRBV4-1 and J usage is TRBJ2-1; a possible D gene is TRBD2 (5 bases). CDR3 sequence (DNA): TGCGCCAGCAGCCAAGAGGCTGGCGGGTTCGATGAGCAGTTCTTC. The encoded protein is CASSQEAGGFDEQFF.